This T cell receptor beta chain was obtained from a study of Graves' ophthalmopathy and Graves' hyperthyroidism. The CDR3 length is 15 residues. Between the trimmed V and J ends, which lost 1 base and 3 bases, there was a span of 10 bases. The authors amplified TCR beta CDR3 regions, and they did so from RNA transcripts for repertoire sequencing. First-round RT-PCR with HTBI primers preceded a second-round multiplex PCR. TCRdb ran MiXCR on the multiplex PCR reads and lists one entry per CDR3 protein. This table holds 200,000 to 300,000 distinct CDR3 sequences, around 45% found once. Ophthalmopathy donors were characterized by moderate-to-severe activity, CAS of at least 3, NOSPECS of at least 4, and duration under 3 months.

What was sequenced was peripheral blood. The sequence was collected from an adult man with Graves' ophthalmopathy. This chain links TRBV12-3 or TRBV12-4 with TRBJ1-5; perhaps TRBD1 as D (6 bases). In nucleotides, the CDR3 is TGTGCCAGCAGTTTAGGGGGGGCCACCAATCAGCCCCAGCATTTT. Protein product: CASSLGGATNQPQHF.